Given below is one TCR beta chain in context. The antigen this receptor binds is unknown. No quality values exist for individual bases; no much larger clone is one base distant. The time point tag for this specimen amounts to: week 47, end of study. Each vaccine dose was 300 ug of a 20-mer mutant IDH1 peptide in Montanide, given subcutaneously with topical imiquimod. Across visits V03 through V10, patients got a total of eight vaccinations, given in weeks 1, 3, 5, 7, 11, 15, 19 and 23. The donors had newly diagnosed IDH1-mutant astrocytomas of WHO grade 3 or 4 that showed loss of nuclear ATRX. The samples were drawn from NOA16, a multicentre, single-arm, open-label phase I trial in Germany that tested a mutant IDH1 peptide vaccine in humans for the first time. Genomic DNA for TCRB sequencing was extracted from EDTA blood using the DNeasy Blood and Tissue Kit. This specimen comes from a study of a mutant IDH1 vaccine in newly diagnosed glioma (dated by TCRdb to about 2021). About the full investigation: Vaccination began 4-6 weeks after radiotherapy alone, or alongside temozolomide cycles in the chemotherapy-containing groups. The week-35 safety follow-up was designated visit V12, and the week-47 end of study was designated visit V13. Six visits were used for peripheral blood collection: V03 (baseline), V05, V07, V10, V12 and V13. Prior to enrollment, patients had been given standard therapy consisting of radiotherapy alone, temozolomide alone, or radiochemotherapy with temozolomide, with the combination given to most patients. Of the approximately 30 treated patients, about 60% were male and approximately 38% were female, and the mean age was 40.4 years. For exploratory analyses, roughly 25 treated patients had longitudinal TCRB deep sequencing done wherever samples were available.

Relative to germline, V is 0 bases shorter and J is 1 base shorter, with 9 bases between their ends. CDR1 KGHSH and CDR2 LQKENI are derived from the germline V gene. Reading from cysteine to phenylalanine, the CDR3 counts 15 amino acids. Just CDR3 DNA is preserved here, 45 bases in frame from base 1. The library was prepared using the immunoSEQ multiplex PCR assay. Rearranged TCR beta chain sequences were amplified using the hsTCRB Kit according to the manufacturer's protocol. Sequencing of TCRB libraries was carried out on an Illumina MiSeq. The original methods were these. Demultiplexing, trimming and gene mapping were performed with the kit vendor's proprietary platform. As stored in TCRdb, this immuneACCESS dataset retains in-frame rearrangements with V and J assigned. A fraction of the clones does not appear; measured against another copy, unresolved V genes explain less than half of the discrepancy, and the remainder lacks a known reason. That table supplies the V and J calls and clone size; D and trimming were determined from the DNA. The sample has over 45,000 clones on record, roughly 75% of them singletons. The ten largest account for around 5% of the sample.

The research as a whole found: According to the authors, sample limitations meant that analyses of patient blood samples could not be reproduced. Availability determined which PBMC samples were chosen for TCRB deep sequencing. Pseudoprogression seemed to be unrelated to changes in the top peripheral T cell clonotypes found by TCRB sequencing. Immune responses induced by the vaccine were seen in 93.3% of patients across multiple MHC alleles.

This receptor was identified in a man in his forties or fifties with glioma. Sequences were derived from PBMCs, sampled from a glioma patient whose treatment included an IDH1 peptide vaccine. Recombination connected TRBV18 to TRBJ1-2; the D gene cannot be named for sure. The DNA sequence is TGTGCCAGCTCACCACCGGTCACTGGTAACTATGGCTACACCTTC. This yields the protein CASSPPVTGNYGYTF.